This T cell receptor (beta chain) was sequenced in a study of blood T cell repertoires in COVID-19. Study-wide background: PBMCs, B-cell-depleted T cells, or T cells provided the cDNA or gDNA that made up the material.

The V end lost 3 bases, the J end lost 0 bases, and 9 bases lay between the germline ends. This CDR3 is 15 amino acids long. Germline V gene lookup returns CDR1 ENHRY and CDR2 SYGVKD. Authors' analysis steps: Estimation of nucleated cell counts was performed using reference gene primer amplification. Profiling relied on immunoSEQ multiplex PCR, and the TCRdb table lists in-frame clones only, not all of them. The V and J calls and clone size come from that table; D and trimming were worked out from the DNA. Altogether approximately 220,000 clones are present, approximately 84% being singletons, with the ten largest covering 4% to 4.5%.

The rearrangement uses TRBV10-3 and TRBJ1-5, with D unresolved. Sequenced material: peripheral blood. This clonotype was sampled from a man aged 50 to 59 with acute or convalescent COVID-19. The CDR3 DNA reads as TGTGCCATCAGTGACTTTCCTTATAGCAATCAGCCCCAGCATTTT. Its protein product is CAISDFPYSNQPQHF.